These T cell receptor beta chains were read from a single sample in a study of blood T cell repertoires in COVID-19. Sequencing used immunoSEQ multiplex PCR; TCRdb keeps in-frame clones, though not all of them. The table has 200,000 or so clones, less than 90% seen once. Sequenced sample: PBMCs or T cells enriched from blood (not recorded which). These receptors were obtained from a woman between 25 and 40 years old who had recovered from COVID-19. CDR3s include the opening cysteine and the closing phenylalanine or tryptophan. Each record gives: CDR3 protein, CDR3 DNA, D gene, V gene, clone size, J gene. A D gene is named only where the DNA matches it firmly. Clone size, where shown, is once, few, many, or a class for clones that have expanded.

CDR3 protein: CASSFPRGPGQPQHF
CDR3 DNA: TGTGCCAGCAGTTTTCCCAGGGGGCCGGGTCAGCCCCAGCATTTT
D gene: TRBD1
V gene: TRBV6-2/TRBV6-3
clone size: NA
J gene: TRBJ1-5

CDR3 protein: CASSFRKTGRISPLHF
CDR3 DNA: TGTGCCAGCAGCTTTAGAAAGACAGGGAGAATTTCACCCCTCCACTTT
D gene: TRBD1
V gene: TRBV5-6
clone size: many
J gene: TRBJ1-6

CDR3 protein: CASSLVVGEDTEAFF
CDR3 DNA: TGCGCCAGCAGCTTGGTAGTAGGGGAGGACACTGAAGCTTTCTTT
D gene: NA
V gene: TRBV5-1
clone size: few
J gene: TRBJ1-1

CDR3 protein: CASSVGVGRADTQYF
CDR3 DNA: TGTGCCAGCAGCGTAGGAGTGGGCCGTGCAGATACGCAGTATTTT
D gene: NA
V gene: TRBV9
clone size: NA
J gene: TRBJ2-3

CDR3 protein: CASSLVPGTGSPEAFF
CDR3 DNA: TGTGCCAGCAGCTTAGTCCCCGGGACAGGGTCCCCTGAAGCTTTCTTT
D gene: TRBD1
V gene: TRBV7-9
clone size: NA
J gene: TRBJ1-1

CDR3 protein: CASSFREGQPSYEQYF
CDR3 DNA: TGTGCCAGCAGTTTCAGGGAGGGGCAGCCCTCCTACGAGCAGTACTTC
D gene: TRBD2
V gene: TRBV27
clone size: NA
J gene: TRBJ2-7

CDR3 protein: CASSITQGFSGNTIYF
CDR3 DNA: TGCGCCAGCAGCATCACACAGGGATTCTCTGGAAACACCATATATTTT
D gene: NA
V gene: TRBV5-1
clone size: NA
J gene: TRBJ1-3

CDR3 protein: CASSQTPTGNTEAFF
CDR3 DNA: TGCGCCAGCAGCCAAACGCCGACAGGGAACACTGAAGCTTTCTTT
D gene: NA
V gene: TRBV4-3
clone size: NA
J gene: TRBJ1-1

CDR3 protein: CASSNPGQGSRNTIYF
CDR3 DNA: TGTGCCAGCTCAAACCCGGGACAGGGTTCTAGAAACACCATATATTTT
D gene: TRBD1
V gene: TRBV5-4
clone size: NA
J gene: TRBJ1-3

CDR3 protein: CASSQGFGTGITDTQYF
CDR3 DNA: TGTGCCAGCAGCCAAGGCTTCGGGACAGGGATCACAGATACGCAGTATTTT
D gene: TRBD1
V gene: TRBV5-4
clone size: NA
J gene: TRBJ2-3

CDR3 protein: CASSLTNSPAGYYGYTF
CDR3 DNA: TGCGCCAGCAGCTTAACCAACTCCCCGGCAGGGTACTATGGCTACACCTTC
D gene: NA
V gene: TRBV5-1
clone size: NA
J gene: TRBJ1-2

CDR3 protein: CSARTSYEQYF
CDR3 DNA: TGCAGTGCTAGGACTTCCTACGAGCAGTACTTC
D gene: NA
V gene: TRBV20-1
clone size: NA
J gene: TRBJ2-7

CDR3 protein: CASRRTSGGGVTDTQYF
CDR3 DNA: TGTGCCAGCAGACGGACTAGCGGGGGTGGGGTCACAGATACGCAGTATTTT
D gene: TRBD2
V gene: TRBV9
clone size: NA
J gene: TRBJ2-3

CDR3 protein: CASSSRVSTEAFF
CDR3 DNA: TGTGCCAGCAGCTCCAGGGTTAGCACTGAAGCTTTCTTT
D gene: NA
V gene: TRBV7-2
clone size: NA
J gene: TRBJ1-1

CDR3 protein: CASRPGQGQREQFF
CDR3 DNA: TGTGCCAGTAGGCCGGGACAGGGGCAACGTGAGCAGTTCTTC
D gene: TRBD1
V gene: TRBV19
clone size: NA
J gene: TRBJ2-1

CDR3 protein: CASSRAGSSGNTIYF
CDR3 DNA: TGTGCCAGCAGCCGTGCCGGTAGCTCTGGAAACACCATATATTTT
D gene: NA
V gene: TRBV7-2
clone size: NA
J gene: TRBJ1-3

CDR3 protein: CASTSTGGGEQYF
CDR3 DNA: TGTGCCAGCACCTCGACAGGGGGAGGCGAGCAGTACTTC
D gene: TRBD1
V gene: TRBV6-5
clone size: few
J gene: TRBJ2-7

CDR3 protein: CASSSQGSGELFF
CDR3 DNA: TGTGCCAGCAGCTCACAGGGATCCGGGGAGCTGTTTTTT
D gene: NA
V gene: TRBV7-3
clone size: NA
J gene: TRBJ2-2

CDR3 protein: CASSVSGTNNYEQYF
CDR3 DNA: TGTGCCAGCAGCGTAAGCGGGACAAATAACTACGAGCAGTACTTC
D gene: NA
V gene: TRBV9
clone size: NA
J gene: TRBJ2-7

CDR3 protein: CATSSTTASNQPQHF
CDR3 DNA: TGTGCCACCAGCAGCACCACAGCTTCCAATCAGCCCCAGCATTTT
D gene: NA
V gene: TRBV15
clone size: NA
J gene: TRBJ1-5

CDR3 protein: CASSWAGPEQFF
CDR3 DNA: TGTGCCAGCAGTTGGGCGGGGCCTGAGCAGTTCTTC
D gene: NA
V gene: TRBV12-3/TRBV12-4
clone size: NA
J gene: TRBJ2-1

CDR3 protein: CASSLGSGGHDSYEQYF
CDR3 DNA: TGTGCCAGCAGCTTAGGATCCGGGGGGCACGACTCCTACGAGCAGTACTTC
D gene: NA
V gene: TRBV11-2
clone size: NA
J gene: TRBJ2-7

CDR3 protein: CSVAGTGGTEAFF
CDR3 DNA: TGCAGCGTTGCCGGGACAGGGGGCACTGAAGCTTTCTTT
D gene: TRBD1
V gene: TRBV29-1
clone size: once
J gene: TRBJ1-1

CDR3 protein: CASSKSGQLSYGYTF
CDR3 DNA: TGTGCCAGCAGCAAGTCGGGACAGCTTAGCTATGGCTACACCTTC
D gene: TRBD1
V gene: TRBV7-2
clone size: NA
J gene: TRBJ1-2

CDR3 protein: CASSLLSGGAFGNTIYF
CDR3 DNA: TGTGCCAGCAGCTTGTTAAGTGGGGGCGCGTTTGGAAACACCATATATTTT
D gene: NA
V gene: TRBV5-8
clone size: NA
J gene: TRBJ1-3

CDR3 protein: CASSPTAEFLDYGYTF
CDR3 DNA: TGCGCCAGCAGTCCGACAGCCGAGTTTTTAGATTATGGCTACACCTTC
D gene: NA
V gene: TRBV5-1
clone size: few
J gene: TRBJ1-2

CDR3 protein: CASSRSRDRGNEQFF
CDR3 DNA: TGCGCCAGCAGCCGCAGCCGGGACAGGGGCAATGAGCAGTTCTTC
D gene: TRBD1
V gene: TRBV5-1
clone size: NA
J gene: TRBJ2-1

CDR3 protein: CASSQQNSGNTIYF
CDR3 DNA: TGTGCCAGCAGCCAACAGAACTCTGGAAACACCATATATTTT
D gene: NA
V gene: TRBV11-2
clone size: NA
J gene: TRBJ1-3

CDR3 protein: CASSLSIGTVYNSPLHF
CDR3 DNA: TGTGCCAGCAGTTTATCGATCGGGACAGTCTATAATTCACCCCTCCACTTT
D gene: TRBD1
V gene: TRBV27
clone size: NA
J gene: TRBJ1-6

CDR3 protein: CASSLALTGRQPQHF
CDR3 DNA: TGTGCCAGCAGCTTGGCCCTGACAGGCCGTCAGCCCCAGCATTTT
D gene: NA
V gene: TRBV5-6
clone size: NA
J gene: TRBJ1-5

CDR3 protein: CASSEAVETQYF
CDR3 DNA: TGTGCCAGCAGTGAGGCCGTCGAGACCCAGTACTTC
D gene: NA
V gene: TRBV2
clone size: NA
J gene: TRBJ2-5

CDR3 protein: CASSLGQPNEQFF
CDR3 DNA: TGTGCCAGCAGTTTGGGACAGCCTAATGAGCAGTTCTTC
D gene: TRBD1
V gene: TRBV6-2/TRBV6-3
clone size: NA
J gene: TRBJ2-1

CDR3 protein: CASSPATPREQYF
CDR3 DNA: TGTGCCAGCTCACCAGCGACACCCCGCGAGCAGTACTTC
D gene: NA
V gene: TRBV18
clone size: NA
J gene: TRBJ2-7

CDR3 protein: CASSRTSGGTYEQYF
CDR3 DNA: TGTGCCAGCAGCCGGACTAGCGGGGGGACCTACGAGCAGTACTTC
D gene: TRBD2
V gene: TRBV14
clone size: NA
J gene: TRBJ2-7

CDR3 protein: CASSKGSQRGRNEQFF
CDR3 DNA: TGTGCCAGCAGCAAAGGTTCGCAGCGGGGGCGCAATGAGCAGTTCTTC
D gene: NA
V gene: TRBV21-1
clone size: NA
J gene: TRBJ2-1

CDR3 protein: CASSPPTGMNTEAFF
CDR3 DNA: TGTGCCAGCTCACCACCGACAGGGATGAACACTGAAGCTTTCTTT
D gene: TRBD1
V gene: TRBV18
clone size: NA
J gene: TRBJ1-1

CDR3 protein: CASSLVAAGGPTDTQYF
CDR3 DNA: TGTGCCAGCAGTTTAGTCGCAGCGGGGGGGCCAACAGATACGCAGTATTTT
D gene: TRBD2
V gene: TRBV27
clone size: NA
J gene: TRBJ2-3

CDR3 protein: CASSPSPTGGGGGYTF
CDR3 DNA: TGTGCCAGCAGCCCCTCCCCGACAGGGGGCGGAGGTGGCTACACCTTC
D gene: TRBD1
V gene: TRBV5-5
clone size: NA
J gene: TRBJ1-2

CDR3 protein: CSVLRGLSNIQYF
CDR3 DNA: TGCAGCGTTCTTCGGGGGTTATCGAACATTCAGTACTTC
D gene: NA
V gene: TRBV29-1
clone size: NA
J gene: TRBJ2-4

CDR3 protein: CASSLGAGGQPLFF
CDR3 DNA: TGTGCCAGCAGCTTGGGGGCGGGGGGCCAACCTCTCTTCTTC
D gene: TRBD2
V gene: TRBV5-4
clone size: NA
J gene: TRBJ2-1

CDR3 protein: CASSQGLGATNEKLFF
CDR3 DNA: TGCGCCAGCAGCCAGGGCCTCGGTGCAACTAATGAAAAACTGTTTTTT
D gene: NA
V gene: TRBV4-3
clone size: NA
J gene: TRBJ1-4

CDR3 protein: CASRPTGNTEAFF
CDR3 DNA: TGTGCCAGCCGCCCGACAGGGAACACTGAAGCTTTCTTT
D gene: NA
V gene: TRBV6-5
clone size: NA
J gene: TRBJ1-1

CDR3 protein: CASSSVVYEQYF
CDR3 DNA: TGTGCCAGCAGCAGTGTAGTCTACGAGCAGTACTTC
D gene: NA
V gene: TRBV11-1
clone size: NA
J gene: TRBJ2-7

CDR3 protein: CASSSGQGMNEKLFF
CDR3 DNA: TGTGCCAGCAGCTCGGGACAGGGAATGAATGAAAAACTGTTTTTT
D gene: TRBD1
V gene: TRBV5-4
clone size: NA
J gene: TRBJ1-4

CDR3 protein: CASTGTRSAGELFF
CDR3 DNA: TGTGCCAGCACAGGGACTAGAAGCGCCGGGGAGCTGTTTTTT
D gene: TRBD2
V gene: TRBV11-2
clone size: NA
J gene: TRBJ2-2

CDR3 protein: CASSLGADRSTGELFF
CDR3 DNA: TGTGCCAGCAGCTTGGGGGCAGACCGTAGCACCGGGGAGCTGTTTTTT
D gene: NA
V gene: TRBV7-2
clone size: NA
J gene: TRBJ2-2

CDR3 protein: CASSLGAGGGEKLFF
CDR3 DNA: TGTGCCAGCAGCTTAGGGGCAGGGGGCGGTGAAAAACTGTTTTTT
D gene: TRBD1
V gene: TRBV5-6
clone size: NA
J gene: TRBJ1-4

CDR3 protein: CASSYAPGGYTF
CDR3 DNA: TGTGCCAGCAGTTACGCCCCGGGTGGCTACACCTTC
D gene: NA
V gene: TRBV6-2/TRBV6-3
clone size: NA
J gene: TRBJ1-2

CDR3 protein: CASKVTGPYEQYF
CDR3 DNA: TGTGCCAGCAAAGTTACAGGACCCTACGAGCAGTACTTC
D gene: NA
V gene: TRBV6-6
clone size: NA
J gene: TRBJ2-7

CDR3 protein: CASSPGPGDQPQHF
CDR3 DNA: TGTGCCAGTAGTCCAGGCCCGGGGGATCAGCCCCAGCATTTT
D gene: NA
V gene: TRBV19
clone size: NA
J gene: TRBJ1-5

CDR3 protein: CASGLVRGRSEQYF
CDR3 DNA: TGTGCTAGTGGTTTGGTCAGGGGAAGGAGCGAGCAGTACTTC
D gene: NA
V gene: TRBV12-5
clone size: NA
J gene: TRBJ2-7

CDR3 protein: CASSSRAPGQITWEQYF
CDR3 DNA: TGTGCCAGCAGCTCACGGGCTCCGGGACAGATTACGTGGGAGCAGTACTTC
D gene: TRBD1
V gene: TRBV5-6
clone size: NA
J gene: TRBJ2-7

CDR3 protein: CASSLRRQNEKLFF
CDR3 DNA: TGTGCCAGCAGCTTGAGGCGCCAGAATGAAAAACTGTTTTTT
D gene: NA
V gene: TRBV13
clone size: once
J gene: TRBJ1-4

CDR3 protein: CASSPDTWGAYGYTF
CDR3 DNA: TGTGCCAGCAGCCCTGATACGTGGGGCGCCTATGGCTACACCTTC
D gene: NA
V gene: TRBV11-1
clone size: NA
J gene: TRBJ1-2

CDR3 protein: CASSPQTGNTGELFF
CDR3 DNA: TGTGCCAGCTCACCACAGACAGGGAACACCGGGGAGCTGTTTTTT
D gene: NA
V gene: TRBV18
clone size: NA
J gene: TRBJ2-2

CDR3 protein: CASSLYGLGGYTF
CDR3 DNA: TGTGCCAGCAGTTTATACGGGTTAGGTGGCTACACCTTC
D gene: NA
V gene: TRBV12-3/TRBV12-4
clone size: NA
J gene: TRBJ1-2

CDR3 protein: CATSCLRGAGYGYTF
CDR3 DNA: TGTGCCACCAGCTGCCTCAGGGGTGCTGGCTATGGCTACACCTTC
D gene: NA
V gene: TRBV15
clone size: NA
J gene: TRBJ1-2